The T cell receptor (beta chain) under discussion was sequenced for a study of response to subunit inactivated influenza vaccine. This clonotype has ten or more counts. TCRdb used MiXCR to reprocess the RT-PCR reads, holding one entry per CDR3 protein. The sample includes hundreds of thousands of distinct CDR3 sequences, roughly 9.8% of them seen just once. V shed 3 bases and J shed 8 bases, with 8 bases lying between them. The CDR3 extends over 12 amino acids. This chain connects TRBV12-3 or TRBV12-4 to TRBJ2-1; D is unclear. Sequencing was performed on PBMCs from blood, taken about 40 days after vaccination. The receptor was isolated from a man aged 50-59 years who received an inactivated influenza vaccine. As DNA, the CDR3 is TGTGCCAGCAGTTTTGCTAGTGATGAGCAGTTCTTC. Translating gives CASSFASDEQFF.